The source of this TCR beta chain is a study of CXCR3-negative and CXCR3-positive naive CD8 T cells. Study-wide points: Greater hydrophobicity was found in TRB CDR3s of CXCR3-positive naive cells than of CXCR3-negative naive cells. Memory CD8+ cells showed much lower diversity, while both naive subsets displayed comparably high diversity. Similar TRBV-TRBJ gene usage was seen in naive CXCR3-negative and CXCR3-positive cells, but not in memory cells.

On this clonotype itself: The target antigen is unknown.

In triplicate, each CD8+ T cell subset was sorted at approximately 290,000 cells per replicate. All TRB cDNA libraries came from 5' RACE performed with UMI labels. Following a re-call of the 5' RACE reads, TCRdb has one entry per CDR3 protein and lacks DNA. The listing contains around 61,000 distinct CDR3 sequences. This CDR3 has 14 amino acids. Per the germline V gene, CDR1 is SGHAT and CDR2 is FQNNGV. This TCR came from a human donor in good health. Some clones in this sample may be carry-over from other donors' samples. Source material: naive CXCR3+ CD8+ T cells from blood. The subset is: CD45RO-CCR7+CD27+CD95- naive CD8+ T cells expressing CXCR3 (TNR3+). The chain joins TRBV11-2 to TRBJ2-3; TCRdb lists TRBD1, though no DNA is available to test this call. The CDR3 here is CASSLVGGTDTQYF.